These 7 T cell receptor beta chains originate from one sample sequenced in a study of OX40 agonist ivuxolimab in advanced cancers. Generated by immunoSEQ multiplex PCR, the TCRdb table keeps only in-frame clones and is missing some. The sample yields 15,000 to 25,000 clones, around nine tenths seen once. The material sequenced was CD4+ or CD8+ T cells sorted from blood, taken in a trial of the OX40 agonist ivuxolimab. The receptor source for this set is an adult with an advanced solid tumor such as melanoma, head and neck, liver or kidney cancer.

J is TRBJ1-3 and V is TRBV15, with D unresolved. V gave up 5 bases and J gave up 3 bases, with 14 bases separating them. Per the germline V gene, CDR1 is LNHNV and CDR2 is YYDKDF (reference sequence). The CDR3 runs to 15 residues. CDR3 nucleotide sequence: TGTGCCACCAGCGGCCCGAGCGGGTATGGAAACACCATATATTTT. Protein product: CATSGPSGYGNTIYF.

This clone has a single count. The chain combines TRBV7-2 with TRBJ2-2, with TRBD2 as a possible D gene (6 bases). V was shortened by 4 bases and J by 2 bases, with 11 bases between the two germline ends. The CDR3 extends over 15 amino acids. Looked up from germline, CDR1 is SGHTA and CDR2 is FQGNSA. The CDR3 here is CASSSGVTNTGELFF. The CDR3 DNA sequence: TGTGCCAGCAGCTCGGGGGTCACTAACACCGGGGAGCTGTTTTTT.

The CDR3 DNA reads as TGTGCCAGCAAAAACAGGGGCGAAAACACCATATATTTT. This sequence encodes CASKNRGENTIYF. The chain links TRBV5-4 to TRBJ1-3, with 7 bases lining up with TRBD1. The CDR3 totals 13 residues. Trimming at V came to 6 bases and at J to 6 bases, leaving 6 bases not matched to a gene. CDR1 and CDR2 from the germline V gene are SGHNT and YYREEE (reference sequence).

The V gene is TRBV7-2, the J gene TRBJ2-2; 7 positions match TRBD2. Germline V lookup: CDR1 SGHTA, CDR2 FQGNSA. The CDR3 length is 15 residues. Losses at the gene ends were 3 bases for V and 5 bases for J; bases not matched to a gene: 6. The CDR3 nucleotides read TGTGCCAGCAGCTTCCGGGGACTACGAACCGGGGAGCTGTTTTTT. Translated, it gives CASSFRGLRTGELFF.

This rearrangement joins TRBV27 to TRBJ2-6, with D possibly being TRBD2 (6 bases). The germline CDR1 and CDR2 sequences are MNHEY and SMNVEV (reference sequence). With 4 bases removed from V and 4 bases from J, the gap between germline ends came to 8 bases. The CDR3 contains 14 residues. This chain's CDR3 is CASSWAGGANVLTF. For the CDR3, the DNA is TGTGCCAGCAGTTGGGCGGGGGGGGCCAACGTCCTGACTTTC.

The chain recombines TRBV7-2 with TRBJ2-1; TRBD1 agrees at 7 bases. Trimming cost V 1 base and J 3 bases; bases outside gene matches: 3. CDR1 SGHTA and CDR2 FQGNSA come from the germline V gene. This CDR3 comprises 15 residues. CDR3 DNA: TGTGCCAGCAGCTTAGTTGGGACAGACTACAATGAGCAGTTCTTC. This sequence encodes CASSLVGTDYNEQFF.

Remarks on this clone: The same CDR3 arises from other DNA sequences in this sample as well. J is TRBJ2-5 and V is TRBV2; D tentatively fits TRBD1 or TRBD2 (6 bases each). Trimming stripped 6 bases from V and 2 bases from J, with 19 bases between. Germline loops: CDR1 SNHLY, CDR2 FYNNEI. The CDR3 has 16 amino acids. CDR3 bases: TGTGCCAGCAGCGGACTACAGGGCATCCGACAAGAGACCCAGTACTTC. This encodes CASSGLQGIRQETQYF.